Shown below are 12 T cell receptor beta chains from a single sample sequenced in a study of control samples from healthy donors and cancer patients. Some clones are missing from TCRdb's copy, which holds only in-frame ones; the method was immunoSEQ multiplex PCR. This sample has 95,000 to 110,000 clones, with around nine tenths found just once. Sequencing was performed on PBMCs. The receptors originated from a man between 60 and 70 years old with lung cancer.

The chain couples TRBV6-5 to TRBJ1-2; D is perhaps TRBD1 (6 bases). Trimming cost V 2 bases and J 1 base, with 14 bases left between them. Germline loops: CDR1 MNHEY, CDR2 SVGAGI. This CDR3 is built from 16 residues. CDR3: CASSYSRGTINYGYTF. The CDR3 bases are TGTGCCAGCAGTTACAGCAGGGGAACCATTAACTATGGCTACACCTTC.

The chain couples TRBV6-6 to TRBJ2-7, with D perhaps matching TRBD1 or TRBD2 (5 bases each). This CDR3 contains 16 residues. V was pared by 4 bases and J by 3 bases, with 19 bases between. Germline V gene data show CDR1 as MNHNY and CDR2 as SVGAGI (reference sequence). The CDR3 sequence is CASSSLKGPLDYEQYF. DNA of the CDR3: TGTGCCAGCAGTTCGCTTAAGGGACCCTTAGACTACGAGCAGTACTTC.

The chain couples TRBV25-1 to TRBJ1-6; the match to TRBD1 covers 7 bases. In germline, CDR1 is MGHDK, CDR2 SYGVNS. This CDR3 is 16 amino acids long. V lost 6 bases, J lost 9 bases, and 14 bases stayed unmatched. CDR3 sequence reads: CASSPTDKGAGSPLHF. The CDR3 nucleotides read TGTGCCAGCAGCCCCACCGACAAGGGGGCAGGTTCACCCCTCCACTTT.

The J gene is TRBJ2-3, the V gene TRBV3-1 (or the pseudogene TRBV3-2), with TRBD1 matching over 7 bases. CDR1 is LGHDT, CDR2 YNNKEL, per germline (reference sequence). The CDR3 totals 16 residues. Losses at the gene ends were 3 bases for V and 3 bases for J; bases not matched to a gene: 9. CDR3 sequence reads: CASSHPTDRRTDTQYF. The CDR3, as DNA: TGTGCCAGCAGCCACCCCACGGACAGGAGAACAGATACGCAGTATTTT.

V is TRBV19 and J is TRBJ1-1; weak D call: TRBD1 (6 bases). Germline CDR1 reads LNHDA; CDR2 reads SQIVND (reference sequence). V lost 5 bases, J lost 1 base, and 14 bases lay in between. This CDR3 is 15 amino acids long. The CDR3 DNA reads TGTGCCAGTAGTGCGAACAGGGCCCCGAACACTGAAGCTTTCTTT. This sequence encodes CASSANRAPNTEAFF.

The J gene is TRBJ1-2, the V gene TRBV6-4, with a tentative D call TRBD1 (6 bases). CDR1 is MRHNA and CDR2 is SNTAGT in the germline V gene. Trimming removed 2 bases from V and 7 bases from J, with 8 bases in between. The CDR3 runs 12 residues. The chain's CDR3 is CASSDRGFGYTF. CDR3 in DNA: TGTGCCAGCAGTGACAGGGGGTTTGGCTACACCTTC.

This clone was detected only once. The chain's CDR3 is CASKVAQGAPYEQYV. CDR3 DNA: TGTGCCAGCAAAGTGGCTCAGGGGGCCCCCTACGAGCAGTACGTC. The chain carries TRBV6-5 and TRBJ2-7; TRBD1 agrees at 8 bases. Germline V gives CDR1 MNHEY, CDR2 SVGAGI. There are 15 residues in the CDR3. With V trimmed by 7 bases and J by 2 bases, 10 bases remained unmatched.

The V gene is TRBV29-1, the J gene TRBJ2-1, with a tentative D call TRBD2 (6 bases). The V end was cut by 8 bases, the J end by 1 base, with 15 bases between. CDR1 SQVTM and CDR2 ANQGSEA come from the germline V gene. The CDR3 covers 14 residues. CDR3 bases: TGCAGCTGGGGACGGGGGAGATCCTACAATGAGCAGTTCTTC. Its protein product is CSWGRGRSYNEQFF.

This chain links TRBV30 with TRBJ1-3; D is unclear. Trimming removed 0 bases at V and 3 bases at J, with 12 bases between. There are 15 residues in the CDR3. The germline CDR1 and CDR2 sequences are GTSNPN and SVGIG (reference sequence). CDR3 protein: CAWSVSRVFGNTIYF. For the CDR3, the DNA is TGTGCCTGGAGTGTATCTAGGGTATTTGGAAACACCATATATTTT.

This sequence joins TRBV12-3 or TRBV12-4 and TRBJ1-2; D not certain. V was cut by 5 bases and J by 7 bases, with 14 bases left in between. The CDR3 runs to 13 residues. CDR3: CASSPGTGSGYTF. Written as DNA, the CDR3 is TGTGCCAGCAGTCCGGGCACGGGGAGTGGCTACACCTTC.

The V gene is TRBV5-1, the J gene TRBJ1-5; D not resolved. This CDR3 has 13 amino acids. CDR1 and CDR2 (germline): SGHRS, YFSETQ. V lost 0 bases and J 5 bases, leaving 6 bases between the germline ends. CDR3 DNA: TGCGCCAGCAGCTTGGATACCGATCAGCCCCAGCATTTT. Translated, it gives CASSLDTDQPQHF.

The CDR3: CSASPGTGEAFF. In nucleotides, the CDR3 is TGCAGTGCTAGTCCCGGGACAGGGGAAGCTTTCTTT. This sequence joins TRBV20-1 and TRBJ1-1; 9 bases are a match to TRBD1. CDR1 is DFQATT and CDR2 is SNEGSKA in the germline V gene (reference sequence). V lost 3 bases and J lost 8; bases outside the gene matches: 4. The CDR3 loop spans 12 amino acids.